The sequence of this TCR beta chain was determined in a study of technical replicates of blood from a handful of donors. Sequenced by immunoSEQ multiplex PCR; TCRdb stores in-frame clones only, minus some. The sample carries some 87,000 clones, 85% to 95% recorded once. The sequence derives from a human donor in good health. Source material: T cells isolated from PBMCs.

CDR3 DNA sequence: TGTGCCAGCAGACCCGGGAGCTACGAGCAGTACTTC. Its protein is CASRPGSYEQYF. The J gene is TRBJ2-7, the V gene TRBV28; the D gene is possibly TRBD2 (6 bases). V shed 6 bases and J shed 3 bases, with 9 bases lying between them. CDR1 and CDR2 (germline): MDHEN, SYDVKM. The CDR3 extends over 12 amino acids.